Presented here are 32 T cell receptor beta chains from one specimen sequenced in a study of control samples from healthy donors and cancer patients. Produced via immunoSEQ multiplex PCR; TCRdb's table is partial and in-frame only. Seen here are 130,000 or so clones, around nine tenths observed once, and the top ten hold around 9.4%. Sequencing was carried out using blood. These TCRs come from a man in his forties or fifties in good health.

The CDR3: CASSDPRSGGYTDTQYF. The DNA of the CDR3 is TGTGCCAGCAGTGATCCGCGTTCGGGCGGATACACAGATACGCAGTATTTT. The V and J genes are TRBV25-1 and TRBJ2-3, with D unresolved. Deletions cut 3 bases from V and 2 bases from J, with 18 bases between. Germline V gene sequence: CDR1 MGHDK, CDR2 SYGVNS. CDR3 size: 17 residues.

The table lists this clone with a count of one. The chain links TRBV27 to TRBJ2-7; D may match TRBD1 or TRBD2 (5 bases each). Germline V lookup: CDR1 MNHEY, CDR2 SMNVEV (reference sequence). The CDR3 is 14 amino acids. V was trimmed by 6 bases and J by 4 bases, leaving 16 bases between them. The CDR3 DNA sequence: TGTGCCAGCAGCCTAAGGGACGTTGGATACGAGCAGTACTTC. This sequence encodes CASSLRDVGYEQYF.

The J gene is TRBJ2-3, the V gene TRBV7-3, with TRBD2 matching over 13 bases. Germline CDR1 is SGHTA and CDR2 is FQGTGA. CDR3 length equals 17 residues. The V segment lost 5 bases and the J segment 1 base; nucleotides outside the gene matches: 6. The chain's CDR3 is CASSGLGTSGGTDTQYF. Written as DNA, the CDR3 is TGTGCCAGCAGCGGCCTCGGGACTAGCGGGGGCACAGATACGCAGTATTTT.

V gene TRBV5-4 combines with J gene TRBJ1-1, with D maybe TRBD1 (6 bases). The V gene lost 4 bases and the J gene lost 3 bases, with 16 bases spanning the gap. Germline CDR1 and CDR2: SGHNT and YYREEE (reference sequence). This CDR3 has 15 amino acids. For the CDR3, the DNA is TGTGCCAGCAGCCCGGGAGGGGGGGTTTACACTGAAGCTTTCTTT. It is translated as CASSPGGGVYTEAFF.

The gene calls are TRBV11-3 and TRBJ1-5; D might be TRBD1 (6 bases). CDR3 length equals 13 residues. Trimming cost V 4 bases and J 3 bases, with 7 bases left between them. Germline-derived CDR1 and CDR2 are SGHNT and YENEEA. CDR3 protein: CASSWDNNQPQHF. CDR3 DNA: TGTGCCAGCAGCTGGGACAACAATCAGCCCCAGCATTTT.

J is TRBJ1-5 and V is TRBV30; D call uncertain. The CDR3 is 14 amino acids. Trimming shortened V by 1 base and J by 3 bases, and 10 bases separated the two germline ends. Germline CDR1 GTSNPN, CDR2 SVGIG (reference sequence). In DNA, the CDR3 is TGTGCCTGGAGTGGGGGAAATTACAATCAGCCCCAGCATTTT. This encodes CAWSGGNYNQPQHF.

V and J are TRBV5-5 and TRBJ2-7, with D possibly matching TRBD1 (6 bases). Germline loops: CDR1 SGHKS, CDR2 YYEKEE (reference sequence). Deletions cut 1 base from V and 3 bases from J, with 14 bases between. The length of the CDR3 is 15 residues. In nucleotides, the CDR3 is TGTGCCAGCAGCTTGAGGTTTTCAGGGGTCTACGAGCAGTACTTC. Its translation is CASSLRFSGVYEQYF. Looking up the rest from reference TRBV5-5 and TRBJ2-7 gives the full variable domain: DAGVTQSPTHLIKTRGQQVTLRCSPISGHKSVSWYQQVLGQGPQFIFQYYEKEERGRGNFPDRFSARQFPNYSSELNVNALLLGDSALYLCASSLRFSGVYEQYFGPGTRLTVT.

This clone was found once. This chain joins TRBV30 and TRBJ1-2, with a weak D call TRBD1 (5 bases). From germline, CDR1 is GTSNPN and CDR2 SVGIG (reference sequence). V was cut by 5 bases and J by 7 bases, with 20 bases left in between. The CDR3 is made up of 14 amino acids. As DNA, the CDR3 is TGTGCCTGGGGGGACCTCCTCAGCCGTAGTGGCTACACCTTC. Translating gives CAWGDLLSRSGYTF.

The chain's CDR3 is CASSTYRQGRYADTQYF. For the CDR3, the DNA is TGTGCCAGCAGCACCTATCGACAGGGTCGGTATGCGGATACGCAGTATTTT. This chain joins TRBV21-1 and TRBJ2-3; TRBD1 was called by the table and not checked on the DNA. TRBV21-1 is listed as a pseudogene. The CDR3 has 17 residues.

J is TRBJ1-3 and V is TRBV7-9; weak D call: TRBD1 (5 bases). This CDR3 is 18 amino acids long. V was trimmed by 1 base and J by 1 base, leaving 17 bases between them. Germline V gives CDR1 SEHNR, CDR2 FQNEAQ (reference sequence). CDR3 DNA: TGTGCCAGCAGCTTAGGCCGGGGGACGTCGGAATCTGGAAACACCATATATTTT. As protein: CASSLGRGTSESGNTIYF.

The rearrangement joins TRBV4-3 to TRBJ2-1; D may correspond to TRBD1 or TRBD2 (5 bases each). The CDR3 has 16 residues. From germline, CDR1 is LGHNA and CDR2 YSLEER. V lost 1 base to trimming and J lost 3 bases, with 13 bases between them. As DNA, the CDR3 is TGCGCCAGCAGCCAAGCCTTCCGGGACCTCTACAATGAGCAGTTCTTC. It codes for CASSQAFRDLYNEQFF.

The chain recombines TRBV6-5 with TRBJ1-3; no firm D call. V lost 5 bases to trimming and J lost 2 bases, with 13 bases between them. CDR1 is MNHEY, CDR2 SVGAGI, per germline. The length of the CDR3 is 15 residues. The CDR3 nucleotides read TGTGCCAGCAGTCTACGCTGGGTAGCTGGAAACACCATATATTTT. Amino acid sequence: CASSLRWVAGNTIYF.

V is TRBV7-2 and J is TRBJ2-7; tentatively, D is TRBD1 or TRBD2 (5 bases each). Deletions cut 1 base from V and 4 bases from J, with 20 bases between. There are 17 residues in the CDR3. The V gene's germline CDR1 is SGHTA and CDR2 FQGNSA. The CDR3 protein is CASSLGGTGRKRYEQYF. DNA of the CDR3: TGTGCCAGCAGCTTAGGGGGCACGGGACGTAAGAGGTACGAGCAGTACTTC.

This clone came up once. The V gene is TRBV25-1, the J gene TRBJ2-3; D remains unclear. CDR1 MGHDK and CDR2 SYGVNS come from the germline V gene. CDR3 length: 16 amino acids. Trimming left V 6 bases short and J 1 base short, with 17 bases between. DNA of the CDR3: TGTGCCAGCAGCCTCTCGATACGTCTCGGCACAGATACGCAGTATTTT. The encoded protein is CASSLSIRLGTDTQYF.

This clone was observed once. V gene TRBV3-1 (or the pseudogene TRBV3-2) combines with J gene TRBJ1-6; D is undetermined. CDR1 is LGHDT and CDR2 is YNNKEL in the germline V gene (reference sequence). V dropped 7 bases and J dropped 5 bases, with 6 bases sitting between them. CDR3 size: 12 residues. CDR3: CASTRNNSPLHF. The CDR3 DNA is TGTGCCAGCACCCGAAATAATTCACCCCTCCACTTT.

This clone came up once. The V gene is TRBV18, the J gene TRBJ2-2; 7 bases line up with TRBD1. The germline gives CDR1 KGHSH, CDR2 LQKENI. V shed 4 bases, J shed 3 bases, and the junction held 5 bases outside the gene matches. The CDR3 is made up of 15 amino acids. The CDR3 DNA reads TGTGCCAGCTCACTTAGGACAGGCGACACCGGGGAGCTGTTTTTT. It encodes CASSLRTGDTGELFF.

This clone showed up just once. CDR3 DNA sequence: TGTGCCAGCAGCGAGGACAGGGGGAGCGAAAAACTGTTTTTT. Translated: CASSEDRGSEKLFF. The V and J genes are TRBV2 and TRBJ1-4, with 10 bases fitting TRBD1. There are 14 residues in the CDR3. Germline V gene data show CDR1 as SNHLY and CDR2 as FYNNEI. With V trimmed by 6 bases and J by 8 bases, 6 bases remained unmatched.

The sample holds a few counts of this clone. The CDR3 reads CASSLGLALRSTDTQYF. The CDR3, as DNA: TGCGCCAGCAGCTTGGGACTAGCGCTTCGAAGCACAGATACGCAGTATTTT. The chain recombines TRBV5-1 with TRBJ2-3, with 8 bases lining up with TRBD2. This CDR3 is built from 17 residues. Trimming at V came to 0 bases and at J to 0 bases, leaving 6 bases not matched to a gene. Germline V CDR1 and CDR2: SGHRS, YFSETQ. Full variable domain (rest looked up from reference TRBV5-1 and TRBJ2-3): KAGVTQTPRYLIKTRGQQVTLSCSPISGHRSVSWYQQTPGQGLQFLFEYFSETQRNKGNFPGRFSGRQFSNSRSEMNVSTLELGDSALYLCASSLGLALRSTDTQYFGPGTRLTVL.

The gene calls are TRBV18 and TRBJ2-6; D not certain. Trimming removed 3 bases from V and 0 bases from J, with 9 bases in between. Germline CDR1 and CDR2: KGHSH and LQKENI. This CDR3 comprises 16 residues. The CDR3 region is CASSPPLSSGANVLTF. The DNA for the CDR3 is TGTGCCAGCTCACCCCCATTAAGCTCTGGGGCCAACGTCCTGACTTTC.

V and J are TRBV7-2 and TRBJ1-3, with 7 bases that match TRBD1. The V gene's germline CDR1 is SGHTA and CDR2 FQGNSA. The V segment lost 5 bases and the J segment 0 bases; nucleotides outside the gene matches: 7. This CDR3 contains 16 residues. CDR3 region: CASSPGTAYSGNTIYF. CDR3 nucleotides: TGTGCCAGCAGCCCCGGGACAGCCTACTCTGGAAACACCATATATTTT.

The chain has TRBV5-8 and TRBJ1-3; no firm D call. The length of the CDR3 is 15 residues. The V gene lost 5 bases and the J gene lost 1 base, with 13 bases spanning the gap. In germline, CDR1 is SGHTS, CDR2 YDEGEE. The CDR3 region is CASSFPGGSGNTIYF. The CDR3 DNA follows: TGTGCCAGCAGTTTCCCTGGCGGGTCTGGAAACACCATATATTTT.

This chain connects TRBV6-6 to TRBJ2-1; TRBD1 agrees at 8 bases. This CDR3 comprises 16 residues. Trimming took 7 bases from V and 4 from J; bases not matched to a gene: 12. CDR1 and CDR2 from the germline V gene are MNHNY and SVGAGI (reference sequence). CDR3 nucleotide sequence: TGTGCCAGCACCCGACGCGGACAGGGAGCTTACAATGAGCAGTTCTTC. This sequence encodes CASTRRGQGAYNEQFF.

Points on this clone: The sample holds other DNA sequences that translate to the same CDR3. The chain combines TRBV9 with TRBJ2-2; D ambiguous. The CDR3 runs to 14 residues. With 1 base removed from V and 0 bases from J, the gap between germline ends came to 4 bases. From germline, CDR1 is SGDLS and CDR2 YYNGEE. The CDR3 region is CASSVNSNTGELFF. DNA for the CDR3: TGTGCCAGCAGCGTAAATTCGAACACCGGGGAGCTGTTTTTT.

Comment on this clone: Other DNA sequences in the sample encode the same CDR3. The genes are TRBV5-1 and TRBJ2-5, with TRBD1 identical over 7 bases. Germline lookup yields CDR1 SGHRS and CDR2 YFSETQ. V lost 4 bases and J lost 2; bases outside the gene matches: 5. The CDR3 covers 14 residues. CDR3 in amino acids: CASSPGTAQETQYF. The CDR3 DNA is TGCGCCAGCAGCCCGGGGACAGCTCAAGAGACCCAGTACTTC. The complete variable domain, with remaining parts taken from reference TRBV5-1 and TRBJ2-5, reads KAGVTQTPRYLIKTRGQQVTLSCSPISGHRSVSWYQQTPGQGLQFLFEYFSETQRNKGNFPGRFSGRQFSNSRSEMNVSTLELGDSALYLCASSPGTAQETQYFGPGTRLLVL.

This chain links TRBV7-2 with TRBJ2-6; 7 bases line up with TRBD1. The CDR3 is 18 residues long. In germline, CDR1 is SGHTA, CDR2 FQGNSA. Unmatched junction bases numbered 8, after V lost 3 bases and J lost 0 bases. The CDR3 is CASSLQGQVSSGANVLTF. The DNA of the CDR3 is TGTGCCAGCAGCTTGCAAGGACAGGTTTCCTCTGGGGCCAACGTCCTGACTTTC.

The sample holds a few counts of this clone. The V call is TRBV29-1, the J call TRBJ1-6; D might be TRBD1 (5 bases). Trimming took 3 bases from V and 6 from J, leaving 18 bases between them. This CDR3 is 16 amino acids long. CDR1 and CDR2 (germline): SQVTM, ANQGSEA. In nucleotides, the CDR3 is TGCAGCGTTGAGGTCCCAGGGCCAGCCCTTAATTCACCCCTCCACTTT. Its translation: CSVEVPGPALNSPLHF.

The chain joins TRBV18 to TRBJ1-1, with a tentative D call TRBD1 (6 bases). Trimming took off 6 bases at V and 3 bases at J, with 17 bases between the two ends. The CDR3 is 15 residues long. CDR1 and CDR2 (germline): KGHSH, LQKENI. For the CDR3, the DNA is TGTGCCAGCTCTCAATTACAGGGAGGAGACACTGAAGCTTTCTTT. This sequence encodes CASSQLQGGDTEAFF.

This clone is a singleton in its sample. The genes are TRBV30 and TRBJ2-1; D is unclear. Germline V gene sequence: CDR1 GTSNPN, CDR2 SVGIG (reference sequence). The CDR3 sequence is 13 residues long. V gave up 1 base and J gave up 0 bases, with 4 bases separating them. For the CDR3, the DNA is TGTGCCTGGAGTGGTACCTCCTACAATGAGCAGTTCTTC. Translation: CAWSGTSYNEQFF.

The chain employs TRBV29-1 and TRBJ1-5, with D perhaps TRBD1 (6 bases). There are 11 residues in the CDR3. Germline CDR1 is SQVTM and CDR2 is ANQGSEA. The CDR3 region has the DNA TGCAGTGCAGGGGAGGATCAGCCCCAGCATTTT. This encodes CSAGEDQPQHF.

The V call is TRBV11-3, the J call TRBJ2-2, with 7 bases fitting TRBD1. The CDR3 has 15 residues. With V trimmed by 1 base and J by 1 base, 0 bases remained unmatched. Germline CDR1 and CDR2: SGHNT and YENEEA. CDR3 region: CASSLGTGNTGELFF. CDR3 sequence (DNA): TGTGCCAGCAGCTTAGGGACAGGGAACACCGGGGAGCTGTTTTTT. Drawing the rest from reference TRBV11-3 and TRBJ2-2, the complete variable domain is EAGVVQSPRYKIIEKKQPVAFWCNPISGHNTLYWYLQNLGQGPELLIRYENEEAVDDSQLPKDRFSAERLKGVDSTLKIQPAELGDSAVYLCASSLGTGNTGELFFGEGSRLTVL.

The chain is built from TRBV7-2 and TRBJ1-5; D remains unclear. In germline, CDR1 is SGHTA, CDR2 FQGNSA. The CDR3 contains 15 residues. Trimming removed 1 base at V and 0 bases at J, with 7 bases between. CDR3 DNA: TGTGCCAGCAGCTTAGAGGCTAATAGCAATCAGCCCCAGCATTTT. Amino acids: CASSLEANSNQPQHF.

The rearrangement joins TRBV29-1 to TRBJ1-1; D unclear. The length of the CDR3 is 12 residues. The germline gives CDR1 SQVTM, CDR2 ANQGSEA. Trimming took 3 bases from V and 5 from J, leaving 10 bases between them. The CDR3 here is CSVDSPGTEAFF. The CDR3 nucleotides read TGCAGCGTTGATAGTCCTGGAACTGAAGCTTTCTTT. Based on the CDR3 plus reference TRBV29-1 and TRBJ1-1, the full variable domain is SAVISQKPSRDICQRGTSLTIQCQVDSQVTMMFWYRQQPGQSLTLIATANQGSEATYESGFVIDKFPISRPNLTFSTLTVSNMSPEDSSIYLCSVDSPGTEAFFGQGTRLTVV.